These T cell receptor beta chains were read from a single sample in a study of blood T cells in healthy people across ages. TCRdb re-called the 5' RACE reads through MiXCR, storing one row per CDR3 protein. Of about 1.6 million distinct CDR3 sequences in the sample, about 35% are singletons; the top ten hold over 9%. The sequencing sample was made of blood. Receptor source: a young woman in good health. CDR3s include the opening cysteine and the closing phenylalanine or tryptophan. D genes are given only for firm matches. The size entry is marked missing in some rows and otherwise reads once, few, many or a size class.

CASSALMERGPYNEQFF,TGTGCCAGCAGTGCTCTGATGGAGCGGGGACCCTACAATGAGCAGTTCTTC,TRBD2,TRBJ2-1,few,TRBV2
CATSRDPGGTDTQYF,TGTGCCACCAGCAGAGATCCGGGGGGCACAGATACGCAGTATTTT,.,TRBJ2-3,.,TRBV15
CASRDSAPTDTQYF,TGTGCCAGCAGGGACTCGGCCCCCACAGATACGCAGTATTTT,.,TRBJ2-3,.,TRBV6-1
CSVVSFAAGVTGELFF,TGCAGCGTTGTCTCGTTCGCAGCGGGAGTAACCGGGGAGCTGTTTTTT,TRBD2,TRBJ2-2,.,TRBV29-1
CASSLALSGRGEQYF,TGTGCCAGCAGCCTAGCCCTTAGCGGGAGAGGCGAGCAGTACTTC,TRBD2,TRBJ2-7,few,TRBV7-2
CASSEPRGGTEAFF,TGTGCCAGCAGTGAACCCAGGGGTGGCACTGAAGCTTTCTTT,.,TRBJ1-1,.,TRBV6-1
CASSPDGLAVYNEQFF,TGTGCCAGCAGTCCCGATGGACTAGCGGTGTACAATGAGCAGTTCTTC,TRBD2,TRBJ2-1,few,TRBV12-3/TRBV12-4
CSARHQGTGERNEQFF,TGCAGTGCTAGACACCAGGGGACAGGAGAGAGGAATGAGCAGTTCTTC,TRBD1,TRBJ2-1,.,TRBV20-1
CSARGTSGGGYEQFF,TGCAGTGCTAGAGGGACTAGCGGGGGGGGATATGAGCAGTTCTTC,TRBD2,TRBJ2-1,few,TRBV20-1
CASSPPGDGGRADTQYF,TGCGCCAGCAGCCCCCCGGGGGATGGGGGGAGAGCAGATACGCAGTATTTT,.,TRBJ2-3,.,TRBV4-1
CAAKGPRETQYF,TGTGCCGCGAAGGGACCTCGGGAGACCCAGTACTTC,.,TRBJ2-5,.,TRBV10-3
CASRKLAGAQETQYF,TGTGCCAGCAGGAAACTAGCGGGGGCCCAAGAGACCCAGTACTTC,TRBD2,TRBJ2-5,.,TRBV6-1
CASSKPSGSRDEQFF,TGTGCCAGCTCAAAGCCTAGCGGGAGTCGGGATGAGCAGTTCTTC,TRBD2,TRBJ2-1,few,TRBV18
CASTRGQNTEAFF,TGTGCCAGCACCCGGGGCCAGAACACTGAAGCTTTCTTT,.,TRBJ1-1,.,TRBV27
CSASRSGGASDTQYF,TGCAGTGCTAGTCGCAGCGGGGGGGCGTCAGATACGCAGTATTTT,TRBD2,TRBJ2-3,few,TRBV20-1
CSAREETLNTEAFF,TGCAGTGCTAGAGAGGAGACACTGAACACTGAAGCTTTCTTT,.,TRBJ1-1,.,TRBV20-1
CSVGAHLGTEAFF,TGCAGCGTTGGGGCACATCTAGGCACTGAAGCTTTCTTT,.,TRBJ1-1,.,TRBV29-1
CASSLGAEVNEQYF,TGCGCCAGCAGCTTGGGGGCCGAGGTGAACGAGCAGTACTTC,.,TRBJ2-7,.,TRBV5-1
CSDSGLAGGPAQYF,TGCAGTGACTCCGGACTAGCGGGGGGGCCGGCGCAGTACTTC,TRBD2,TRBJ2-7,.,TRBV20-1
CASSFNRNDYSGANVLTF,TGTGCCAGCAGCTTTAACAGGAATGACTACTCTGGGGCCAACGTCCTGACTTTC,.,TRBJ2-6,.,TRBV7-9
CATSQFWRRGLADTQYF,TGTGCCACCAGCCAGTTTTGGCGGCGGGGCCTCGCAGATACGCAGTATTTT,.,TRBJ2-3,.,TRBV15
CASSSHRGGNEQYF,TGTGCCAGCAGTTCCCACCGGGGGGGCAATGAGCAGTACTTC,TRBD2,TRBJ2-5,.,TRBV12-3/TRBV12-4